This T cell receptor beta chain originates from a study of cytomegalovirus exposure and HLA in healthy donors. This CDR3 spans 10 amino acids. Germline CDR1 reads GTSNPN; CDR2 reads SVGIG (reference sequence). The study ran its PCR with 60 Vbeta and 13 Jbeta primers. Assay used: immunoSEQ multiplex PCR; TCRdb lists only in-frame clones, some missing. This table holds 90,000 to 130,000 clones, around 87% found once. What was sequenced was PBMCs. The chain recombines TRBV30 with TRBJ2-5, with a weak D call TRBD2 (5 bases). This receptor was obtained from a man aged 40-49 years in good health and CMV-seronegative. The CDR3 region has the DNA TGTGCGGCGGGCTGGGAGACCCAGTACTTC. Protein sequence: CAAGWETQYF. The variable domain in full, with the rest retrieved from reference TRBV30 and TRBJ2-5, is SQTIHQWPATLVQPVGSPLSLECTVEGTSNPNLYWYRQAAGRGLQLLFYSVGIGQISSEVPQNLSASRPQDRQFILSSKKLLLSDSGFYLCAAGWETQYFGPGTRLLVL.